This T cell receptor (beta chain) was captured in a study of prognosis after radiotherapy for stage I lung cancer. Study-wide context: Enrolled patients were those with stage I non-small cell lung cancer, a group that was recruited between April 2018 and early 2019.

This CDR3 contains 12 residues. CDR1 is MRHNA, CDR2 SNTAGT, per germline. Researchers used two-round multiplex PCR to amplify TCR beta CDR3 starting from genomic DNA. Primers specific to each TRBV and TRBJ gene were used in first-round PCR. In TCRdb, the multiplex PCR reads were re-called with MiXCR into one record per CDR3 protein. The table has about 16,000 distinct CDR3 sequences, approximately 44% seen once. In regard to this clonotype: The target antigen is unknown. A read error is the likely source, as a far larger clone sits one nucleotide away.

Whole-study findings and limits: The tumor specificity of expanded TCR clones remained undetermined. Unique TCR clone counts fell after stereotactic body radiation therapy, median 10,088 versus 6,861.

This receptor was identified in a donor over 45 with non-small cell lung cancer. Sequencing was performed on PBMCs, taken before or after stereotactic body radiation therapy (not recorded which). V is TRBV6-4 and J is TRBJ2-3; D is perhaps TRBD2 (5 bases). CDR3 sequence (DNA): TGTGCCAGCAGTTCTAGCACATATACGCAGTATTTT. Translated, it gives CASSSSTYTQYF.